Ten or more counts support the clone carrying this T cell receptor (beta chain). The sample belongs to a study of cytomegalovirus exposure and HLA in healthy donors. Germline loops: CDR1 MNHNS, CDR2 SASEGT. Trimming cost V 10 bases and J 4 bases, with 7 bases left between them. CDR3 length equals 10 residues. Researchers ran the PCR with 60 Vbeta and 13 Jbeta primers. Sequencing used immunoSEQ multiplex PCR; TCRdb keeps in-frame clones, though not all of them. Of roughly 150,000 clones detected, around 10% appear once; the ten largest clones hold approximately 1.8%. Sequencing was done on a sample of PBMCs. This chain uses TRBV6-1 with TRBJ1-1; D gene uncertain. This sequence was found in a male donor in good health and CMV-seronegative. CDR3 region: CATSRTEAFF. As DNA, the CDR3 is TGTGCCACCTCTCGCACTGAAGCTTTCTTT.